The 32 T cell receptor beta chains reported below all come from one sample, sequenced in a study of blood T cell repertoires in COVID-19 (dated by TCRdb to the early 2020s). Libraries were built with the immunoSEQ multiplex PCR assay. TCRdb's version of the immuneACCESS table is confined to in-frame rearrangements and falls short of the full clone set. An unresolved V gene accounts for under half of the shortfall where checked; the remainder is of unknown origin. This sample holds roughly 140,000 clones; approximately 81% were observed only once. Around 8.1% of the sample is taken by the ten largest. Sequences were obtained from peripheral blood. All receptors derive from a woman aged 55-69 years with COVID-19, enrolled during active disease.

The chain uses TRBV11-2 and TRBJ2-7; 10 bases fit TRBD2. The CDR3 sequence is 17 residues long. With V trimmed by 1 base and J by 1 base, 7 bases remained unmatched. Germline values: CDR1 SGHAT, CDR2 FQNNGV. CDR3: CASSLGGLAGASYEQYV. The DNA for the CDR3 is TGTGCCAGCAGCTTAGGGGGTCTAGCGGGGGCTTCCTACGAGCAGTACGTC.

This clone was seen a single time. The chain combines TRBV9 with TRBJ1-1, with unresolved D. V was pared by 5 bases and J by 2 bases, with 10 bases between. The CDR3 loop spans 13 amino acids. The germline CDR1 and CDR2 sequences are SGDLS and YYNGEE. The CDR3 region has the DNA TGTGCCAGCAGTCAACTAATTAACACTGAAGCTTTCTTT. Translated, it gives CASSQLINTEAFF.

The V gene is TRBV6-5, the J gene TRBJ1-2; D is unresolved. V was clipped by 6 bases and J by 5 bases, with 13 bases between them. The CDR3 length is 13 residues. Germline values: CDR1 MNHEY, CDR2 SVGAGI. The CDR3: CASSVDPGYGYTF. DNA for the CDR3: TGTGCCAGCAGCGTAGACCCGGGGTATGGCTACACCTTC.

The J gene is TRBJ1-5, the V gene TRBV3-1 (or the pseudogene TRBV3-2), with 7 nucleotides matching TRBD1. The germline gives CDR1 LGHDT, CDR2 YNNKEL (reference sequence). The CDR3 loop spans 15 amino acids. The ends lost 3 bases at V and 4 bases at J; junction bases unmatched: 6. In DNA form, the CDR3 reads TGTGCCAGCAGCCATAGTACAGGGGATAATCAGCCCCAGCATTTT. It is translated as CASSHSTGDNQPQHF.

The genes are TRBV2 and TRBJ1-6; unclear D gene. Trimming removed 7 bases from V and 13 bases from J, with 17 bases in between. The CDR3 spans 13 residues. The germline gives CDR1 SNHLY, CDR2 FYNNEI. CDR3 loop: CASNREGVGPLHF. The CDR3 DNA reads TGTGCCAGCAATAGGGAGGGAGTAGGCCCCCTCCACTTT.

The rearrangement joins TRBV19 to TRBJ1-5, with 8 bases aligning to TRBD1. Trimming removed 6 bases from V and 6 bases from J; junction bases left unmatched: 4. The V gene's germline CDR1 is LNHDA and CDR2 SQIVND (reference sequence). This CDR3 is built from 13 residues. CDR3 sequence (DNA): TGTGCCAGTAGAAGAACAGGGGGTCAGCCCCAGCATTTT. Protein: CASRRTGGQPQHF.

This chain connects TRBV9 to TRBJ1-4; 11 bases fit TRBD1. CDR1 SGDLS and CDR2 YYNGEE come from the germline V gene. The CDR3 runs 16 residues. Losses at the gene ends were 0 bases for V and 7 bases for J; bases not matched to a gene: 5. The CDR3 bases are TGTGCCAGCAGCGTAGAATGGGGACAGGGGGGTGAAAAACTGTTTTTT. Amino acids: CASSVEWGQGGEKLFF. Supplemented by reference TRBV9 and TRBJ1-4, the full variable domain reads DSGVTQTPKHLITATGQRVTLRCSPRSGDLSVYWYQQSLDQGLQFLIQYYNGEERAKGNILERFSAQQFPDLHSELNLSSLELGDSALYFCASSVEWGQGGEKLFFGSGTQLSVL.

This chain uses TRBV18 with TRBJ1-1; the D gene is possibly TRBD1 (6 bases). CDR3 size: 15 residues. The V gene's germline CDR1 is KGHSH and CDR2 LQKENI. V was clipped by 8 bases and J by 0 bases, with 16 bases between them. CDR3 coding DNA: TGTGCCAGCCACCCTCGGACAGACATGAACACTGAAGCTTTCTTT. Protein sequence: CASHPRTDMNTEAFF. The full variable domain, in which reference TRBV18 and TRBJ1-1 provide the parts outside the CDR3, is NAGVMQNPRHLVRRRGQEARLRCSPMKGHSHVYWYRQLPEEGLKFMVYLQKENIIDESGMPKERFSAEFPKEGPSILRIQQVVRGDSAAYFCASHPRTDMNTEAFFGQGTRLTVV.

The chain uses TRBV7-3 and TRBJ1-1, with 8 bases lining up with TRBD1. The CDR3 sequence is 18 residues long. The germline V gene has CDR1 SGHTA and CDR2 FQGTGA. V trimming: 1 base; J trimming: 5 bases; junction bases outside the gene matches: 15. CDR3 region: CASSLSPPGGSSRTEAFF. CDR3 sequence (DNA): TGTGCCAGCAGCTTAAGTCCCCCAGGGGGCAGTAGTAGAACTGAAGCTTTCTTT.

The chain carries TRBV10-1 and TRBJ2-5, with TRBD1 as a possible D gene (5 bases). Germline V CDR1 and CDR2: WNHNN, SYGVQD (reference sequence). Trimming pared 3 bases from V and 4 bases from J, leaving 12 bases between. CDR3 length: 14 amino acids. The CDR3 bases are TGCGCCAGCAGTGATCTGCTAGGGGTAGAGACCCAGTACTTC. Its translation: CASSDLLGVETQYF.

This clone has a single count. V and J are TRBV6-4 and TRBJ1-2, with TRBD1 matching over 8 bases. CDR1 and CDR2 from the germline V gene are MRHNA and SNTAGT. Germline trimming cut 6 bases from V and 8 bases from J; bases unmatched to any gene: 8. The CDR3 totals 13 residues. This CDR3 reads CASSKDRVGGYTF. The CDR3 bases are TGTGCCAGCAGCAAGGACAGGGTTGGCGGCTACACCTTC.

The CDR3 loop is CAWRGQNNQPQHF. The CDR3, as DNA: TGTGCCTGGAGGGGACAGAACAATCAGCCCCAGCATTTT. The V and J genes are TRBV30 and TRBJ1-5, with 7 bases matching TRBD1. The CDR3 length is 13 residues. V trimming: 3 bases; J trimming: 3 bases; junction bases outside the gene matches: 2. Per germline, CDR1 GTSNPN and CDR2 SVGIG (reference sequence). Looking up the rest from reference TRBV30 and TRBJ1-5 gives the full variable domain: SQTIHQWPATLVQPVGSPLSLECTVEGTSNPNLYWYRQAAGRGLQLLFYSVGIGQISSEVPQNLSASRPQDRQFILSSKKLLLSDSGFYLCAWRGQNNQPQHFGDGTRLSIL.

As concerns this clone: Other DNA sequences of this sample code for an identical CDR3. The V and J genes are TRBV5-1 and TRBJ1-3; D is uncertain. Germline CDR1 SGHRS, CDR2 YFSETQ. Trimming stripped 0 bases from V and 0 bases from J, with 4 bases between. The CDR3 sequence is 14 residues long. The CDR3 spells CASSLELSGNTIYF. As DNA, the CDR3 is TGCGCCAGCAGCTTGGAACTCTCTGGAAACACCATATATTTT.

The chain employs TRBV4-1 and TRBJ2-5; TRBD1 matches at 8 bases. The CDR3 is 16 residues long. CDR1 MGHRA and CDR2 YSYEKL come from the germline V gene. Unmatched junction bases numbered 9, after V lost 3 bases and J lost 3 bases. The DNA of the CDR3 is TGCGCCAGCAGCCAGGGACAGGCCCCTGGAAAAGAGACCCAGTACTTC. It translates to CASSQGQAPGKETQYF.

This chain uses TRBV3-1 (or the pseudogene TRBV3-2) with TRBJ2-2, with a possible D match to TRBD2 (5 bases). CDR3 length: 12 amino acids. Germline CDR1 and CDR2: LGHDT and YNNKEL (reference sequence). Trimming cost V 10 bases and J 5 bases, with 11 bases left between them. The CDR3 region is CATRRGTGELFF. The CDR3 coding sequence is TGTGCCACCCGCCGGGGAACCGGGGAGCTGTTTTTT.

This clone was observed a few times. The genes are TRBV27 and TRBJ2-4; 11 nucleotides line up with TRBD2. This CDR3 region has 18 residues. Germline trimming cut 4 bases from V and 0 bases from J; bases unmatched to any gene: 8. Germline V CDR1 and CDR2: MNHEY, SMNVEV (reference sequence). The CDR3 DNA reads as TGTGCCAGCAGTTCCTTCCTGACTAGCGGGGTAGCCAAAAACATTCAGTACTTC. It is translated as CASSSFLTSGVAKNIQYF.

This CDR3 is CASRQGDRRTGELFF. In DNA form, the CDR3 reads TGTGCCAGCAGACAGGGGGACAGAAGAACCGGGGAGCTGTTTTTT. The V gene is TRBV3-1 (or the pseudogene TRBV3-2), the J gene TRBJ2-2, with 8 bases that match TRBD1. Germline V lookup: CDR1 LGHDT, CDR2 YNNKEL (reference sequence). The CDR3 contains 15 residues. The junction had 8 bases not matched to a gene; V was cut back by 6 bases and J by 5 bases.

This chain links TRBV27 with TRBJ1-2; possible D gene TRBD1, 6 bases. Trimming stripped 2 bases from V and 4 bases from J, with 14 bases between. The CDR3 is 15 amino acids. Germline values: CDR1 MNHEY, CDR2 SMNVEV (reference sequence). CDR3 loop: CASSLHSGALYGYTF. CDR3 nucleotides: TGTGCCAGCAGTTTACATTCAGGGGCCCTCTATGGCTACACCTTC.

The chain employs TRBV5-1 and TRBJ2-1; D is unclear. Between the trimmed V and J ends, which lost 2 bases and 4 bases, there was a span of 10 bases. Per the germline V gene, CDR1 is SGHRS and CDR2 is YFSETQ. The CDR3 sequence is 14 residues long. CDR3 in amino acids: CASSFSQLYNEQFF. The CDR3 DNA reads TGCGCCAGCAGCTTTAGCCAGCTTTACAATGAGCAGTTCTTC.

The rearrangement links TRBV6-2 or TRBV6-3 to TRBJ1-1; no clear D gene. Deletions cut 4 bases from V and 0 bases from J, with 6 bases between. The CDR3 has 13 residues. The germline V gene encodes CDR1 MNHEY and CDR2 SVGEGT. Here the CDR3 DNA reads TGTGCCAGCAGTTTATCAGTGAACACTGAAGCTTTCTTT. This translates into CASSLSVNTEAFF.

The rearrangement uses TRBV5-1 and TRBJ2-5; TRBD1 matches 9 bases. The CDR3 is made up of 16 amino acids. V trimming: 1 base; J trimming: 5 bases; junction bases outside the gene matches: 9. CDR1 is SGHRS and CDR2 is YFSETQ in the germline V gene. The CDR3 DNA follows: TGCGCCAGCAGCTTGACCGGGACAGGGTTATCGGAGACCCAGTACTTC. Translation: CASSLTGTGLSETQYF.

This chain uses TRBV19 with TRBJ1-1; D gene unclear. The CDR3 runs to 13 residues. The germline gives CDR1 LNHDA, CDR2 SQIVND (reference sequence). The V and J ends lost 5 bases and 0 bases respectively, with 7 bases between them. CDR3 sequence (DNA): TGTGCCAGTAGTGTAGCGTTGAACACTGAAGCTTTCTTT. Translated, it gives CASSVALNTEAFF.

The V gene is TRBV10-3, the J gene TRBJ1-3; 9 positions agree with TRBD1. V dropped 10 bases and J dropped 7; count of bases not matched to a gene: 8. This CDR3 has 13 amino acids. Germline CDR1 and CDR2: ENHRY and SYGVKD. CDR3 in amino acids: CATRQGGPNTIYF. The CDR3 DNA follows: TGTGCCACCCGACAGGGGGGACCGAACACCATATATTTT.

The chain uses TRBV18 and TRBJ2-7; TRBD1 might be the D (5 bases). Germline CDR1 is KGHSH and CDR2 is LQKENI. V was shortened by 3 bases and J by 3 bases, with 9 bases between the two germline ends. The CDR3 loop spans 13 amino acids. CDR3 DNA: TGTGCCAGCTCACCCGGAACAGGCTACGAGCAGTACTTC. It is translated as CASSPGTGYEQYF.

The chain combines TRBV7-9 with TRBJ1-3, with TRBD1 matching over 9 bases. This CDR3 contains 17 residues. Germline CDR1 SEHNR, CDR2 FQNEAQ (reference sequence). Unmatched junction bases numbered 10, after V lost 3 bases and J lost 4 bases. Written as DNA, the CDR3 is TGTGCCAGCAGCTTTGGGACAGGGAGGAGGTCCGGAAACACCATATATTTT. This codes for CASSFGTGRRSGNTIYF.

The rearrangement joins TRBV30 to TRBJ2-5; 7 nucleotides agree with TRBD1. The V gene's germline CDR1 is GTSNPN and CDR2 SVGIG (reference sequence). The V segment lost 2 bases and the J segment 5 bases; nucleotides outside the gene matches: 17. This CDR3 is 17 amino acids long. The CDR3 region has the DNA TGTGCCTGGAGTCCCCGTCCACTGAGACAGGGTTTGGAGACCCAGTACTTC. Its translation is CAWSPRPLRQGLETQYF.

The chain is built from TRBV12-5 and TRBJ2-1; TRBD2 matches 10 bases. CDR1 is LGHNT, CDR2 FRNRAP, per germline. The CDR3 covers 18 residues. J lost 6 bases, V lost 6 bases, and 17 bases had no gene match. The CDR3 region is CASGLLAGGPIGGNEQFF. The CDR3, as DNA: TGTGCTAGTGGCCTTTTAGCGGGGGGCCCCATAGGCGGCAATGAGCAGTTCTTC.

The CDR3 reads CASSHRQGKDYGYTF. CDR3 bases: TGTGCCAGCAGCCACCGACAGGGGAAGGACTATGGCTACACCTTC. V and J are TRBV7-8 and TRBJ1-2; 8 bases agree with TRBD1. This CDR3 is built from 15 residues. Germline trimming cut 5 bases from V and 3 bases from J; bases unmatched to any gene: 8. CDR1 and CDR2 (germline): SGHVS, FQNEAQ. Full variable domain (missing parts from reference TRBV7-8 and TRBJ1-2): GAGVSQSPRYKVAKRGQDVALRCDPISGHVSLFWYQQALGQGPEFLTYFQNEAQLDKSGLPSDRFFAERPEGSVSTLKIQRTQQEDSAVYLCASSHRQGKDYGYTFGSGTRLTVV.

The chain employs TRBV12-3 or TRBV12-4 and TRBJ1-2; the match to TRBD1 covers 8 bases. The CDR3 length is 13 residues. The J segment lost 2 bases and the V segment lost 6 bases, leaving 2 bases of the junction unmatched. CDR3 DNA sequence: TGTGCCAGCAGGACAGGGGCCAACTATGGCTACACCTTC. This codes for CASRTGANYGYTF.

The V call is TRBV3-1 (or the pseudogene TRBV3-2), the J call TRBJ1-1; D possibly corresponds to TRBD1 (5 bases). The V gene's germline CDR1 is LGHDT and CDR2 YNNKEL (reference sequence). The CDR3 spans 15 residues. The ends were cut back, 4 bases at V and 0 bases at J, with 12 bases in the middle. The CDR3 DNA sequence: TGTGCCAGCAGCCGATCGGACACGTTGAACACTGAAGCTTTCTTT. It yields the protein CASSRSDTLNTEAFF.

This chain connects TRBV11-3 to TRBJ2-2; 8 bases map to TRBD1. Germline CDR1 is SGHNT and CDR2 is YENEEA. The CDR3 totals 16 residues. The junction had 6 bases not matched to a gene; V was cut back by 5 bases and J by 1 base. CDR3: CASSPGQGGNTGELFF. For the CDR3, the DNA is TGTGCCAGCAGCCCTGGACAGGGAGGGAACACCGGGGAGCTGTTTTTT. Drawing the rest from reference TRBV11-3 and TRBJ2-2, the complete variable domain is EAGVVQSPRYKIIEKKQPVAFWCNPISGHNTLYWYLQNLGQGPELLIRYENEEAVDDSQLPKDRFSAERLKGVDSTLKIQPAELGDSAVYLCASSPGQGGNTGELFFGEGSRLTVL.

This clone was detected only once. The V gene is TRBV14, the J gene TRBJ2-4; tentatively, D is TRBD1 (6 bases). This CDR3 spans 18 amino acids. Germline assignment: CDR1 SGHDN and CDR2 FVKESK. V lost 3 bases and J 0 bases, leaving 18 bases between the germline ends. CDR3 in amino acids: CASSHQIQGPIAKNIQYF. The CDR3 DNA follows: TGTGCCAGCAGCCATCAGATACAGGGTCCTATAGCCAAAAACATTCAGTACTTC.